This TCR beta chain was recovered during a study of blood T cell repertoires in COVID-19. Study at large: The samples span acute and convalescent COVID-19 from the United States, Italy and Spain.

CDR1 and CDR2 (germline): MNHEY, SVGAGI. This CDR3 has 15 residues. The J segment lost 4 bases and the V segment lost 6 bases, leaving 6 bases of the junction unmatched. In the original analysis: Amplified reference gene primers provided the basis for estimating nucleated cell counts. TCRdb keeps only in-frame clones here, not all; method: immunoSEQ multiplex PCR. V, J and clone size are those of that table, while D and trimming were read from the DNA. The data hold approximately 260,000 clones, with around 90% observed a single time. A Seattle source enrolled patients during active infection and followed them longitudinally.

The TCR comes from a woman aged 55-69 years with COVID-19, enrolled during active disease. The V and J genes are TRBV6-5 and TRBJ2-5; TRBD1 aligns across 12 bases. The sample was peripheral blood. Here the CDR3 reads CASSRDRGLAETQYF. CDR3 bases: TGTGCCAGCAGCCGGGACAGGGGGCTCGCAGAGACCCAGTACTTC.